These T cell receptor beta chains were read from a single sample in a study of blood T cell repertoires in COVID-19. The assay was immunoSEQ multiplex PCR, and TCRdb's table has in-frame clones only and misses some. The sample includes some 250,000 clones, about 91% seen only once; the top ten take 1.2%. Material: PBMCs or T cells enriched from blood (not recorded which). These receptors were obtained from a human donor in a cohort exposed to, infected with or recovered from COVID-19 (not recorded which). The donor label of this sample is uncertain. Both conserved end residues are part of each CDR3. The D gene is left open where the match is weak. For some rows the clone size is stated as once, few or many, or as a class when expanded; others skip it.

V,J,D,size,CDR3,DNA
TRBV4-1,TRBJ2-1,TRBD2,-,CASSSGLARGNEQFF,TGCGCCAGCAGCTCCGGACTAGCTAGAGGAAATGAGCAGTTCTTC
TRBV6-1,TRBJ2-2,-,-,CASSGLTARNTGELFF,TGTGCCAGCAGTGGATTGACAGCGCGGAACACCGGGGAGCTGTTTTTT
TRBV18,TRBJ2-7,TRBD1,-,CASSPTGDRYEQYF,TGTGCCAGCTCACCGACAGGGGATCGTTACGAGCAGTACTTC
TRBV12-3/TRBV12-4,TRBJ2-5,-,-,CASSRQQETQYF,TGTGCCAGCAGCCGACAGCAAGAGACCCAGTACTTC
TRBV4-1,TRBJ1-2,-,-,CASSQDPGPDSYGYTF,TGCGCCAGCAGCCAAGATCCCGGTCCCGACTCATATGGCTACACCTTC
TRBV4-1,TRBJ2-1,TRBD2,-,CASSQHSGDYNEQFF,TGCGCCAGCAGCCAACATAGCGGGGACTACAATGAGCAGTTCTTC
TRBV7-2,TRBJ1-2,TRBD1,-,CASSLGARGQNYGYTF,TGTGCCAGCAGCTTAGGGGCCCGGGGACAGAACTATGGCTACACCTTC
TRBV9,TRBJ1-4,TRBD1,-,CASSVATGGEKLFF,TGTGCCAGCAGCGTAGCTACAGGGGGTGAAAAACTGTTTTTT
TRBV2,TRBJ1-2,-,-,CASSPNSGDYGYTF,TGTGCCAGCAGTCCGAATTCAGGGGATTATGGCTACACCTTC
TRBV7-9,TRBJ2-7,-,-,CASSLAVAGPGSYEQYF,TGTGCCAGCAGCTTAGCGGTGGCTGGGCCGGGGTCCTACGAGCAGTACTTC
TRBV12-5,TRBJ1-1,-,-,CASGLTQVNTEAFF,TGTGCTAGTGGTTTGACCCAGGTGAACACTGAAGCTTTCTTT
TRBV5-6,TRBJ2-5,TRBD2,once,CASSLGLAGGETQYF,TGTGCCAGCAGCCTAGGACTAGCGGGGGGTGAGACCCAGTACTTC
TRBV10-3,TRBJ2-5,-,-,CAISEPAGETQYF,TGTGCCATCAGTGAACCGGCGGGAGAGACCCAGTACTTC
TRBV4-2,TRBJ2-3,TRBD2,-,CASSRTSGGPTDTQYF,TGTGCCAGCAGCCGGACTAGCGGGGGTCCCACAGATACGCAGTATTTT
TRBV30,TRBJ2-5,-,-,CAWSGKGGLETQYF,TGTGCCTGGAGCGGGAAGGGGGGGCTGGAGACCCAGTACTTC
TRBV28,TRBJ1-5,-,-,CASSSADLNQPQHF,TGTGCCAGCAGTTCAGCGGACCTAAATCAGCCCCAGCATTTT
TRBV11-1,TRBJ2-7,-,few,CASRIAPEKNEQYF,TGTGCCAGCAGAATAGCCCCGGAGAAGAACGAGCAGTACTTC
TRBV9,TRBJ1-2,TRBD1,-,CASSAYRGSGYTF,TGTGCCAGCAGCGCCTACAGGGGAAGTGGCTACACCTTC
TRBV6-5,TRBJ1-5,-,-,CASSYGGAGQPQHF,TGTGCCAGCAGTTACGGCGGGGCGGGACAGCCCCAGCATTTT
TRBV7-8,TRBJ1-1,-,-,CASSQRGRNTEAFF,TGTGCCAGCAGCCAAAGAGGGAGAAACACTGAAGCTTTCTTT
TRBV19,TRBJ2-1,-,-,CASSIFGEMFYNEQFF,TGTGCCAGTAGTATATTTGGGGAGATGTTCTACAATGAGCAGTTCTTC
TRBV4-2,TRBJ2-7,-,-,CASSQDDSSSYEQYF,TGTGCCAGCAGCCAAGATGATTCGAGCTCCTACGAGCAGTACTTC
TRBV5-1,TRBJ1-1,-,-,CASSWREGEVNTEAFF,TGCGCCAGCAGCTGGCGGGAGGGGGAAGTGAACACTGAAGCTTTCTTT
TRBV9,TRBJ2-5,-,-,CASSVGGLREETQYF,TGTGCCAGCAGCGTAGGCGGGCTGAGGGAAGAGACCCAGTACTTC
TRBV5-6,TRBJ2-5,TRBD2,once,CASSLDSSGGETQYF,TGTGCCAGCAGCTTGGATAGCAGCGGGGGGGAGACCCAGTACTTC
TRBV3-1/TRBV3-2,TRBJ2-5,TRBD2,-,CASSIPGGGGHQETQYF,TGTGCCAGCAGCATCCCCGGTGGCGGGGGGCACCAAGAGACCCAGTACTTC